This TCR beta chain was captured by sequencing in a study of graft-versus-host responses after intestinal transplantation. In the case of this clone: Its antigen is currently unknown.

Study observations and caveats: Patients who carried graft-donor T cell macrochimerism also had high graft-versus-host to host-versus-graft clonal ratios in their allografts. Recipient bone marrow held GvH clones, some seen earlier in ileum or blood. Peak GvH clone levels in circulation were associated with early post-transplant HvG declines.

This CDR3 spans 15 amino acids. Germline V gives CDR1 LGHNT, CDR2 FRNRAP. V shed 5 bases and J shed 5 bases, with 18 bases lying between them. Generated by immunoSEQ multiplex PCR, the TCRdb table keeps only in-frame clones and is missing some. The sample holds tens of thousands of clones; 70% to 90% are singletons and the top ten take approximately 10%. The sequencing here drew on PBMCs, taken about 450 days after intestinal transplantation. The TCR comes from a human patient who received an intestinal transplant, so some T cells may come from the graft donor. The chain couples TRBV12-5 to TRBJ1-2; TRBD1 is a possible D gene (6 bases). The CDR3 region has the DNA TGTGCTAGTGGTCTACCGACAGGAGGGGGTTATGGCTACACCTTC. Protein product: CASGLPTGGGYGYTF.